This T cell receptor beta chain was obtained from a study of blood T cell repertoires in COVID-19. About the study: In each case, the material was cDNA or gDNA derived from T cells, B-cell-depleted T cells, or PBMCs.

J was trimmed by 6 bases and V by 2 bases; bases with no gene match: 6. Germline-derived CDR1 and CDR2 are SGHDT and YYEEEE. This CDR3 has 15 residues. Assay: immunoSEQ multiplex PCR; the TCRdb copy retains only in-frame clones and omits some. The sample lists 210,000 or so clones, 83% occurring once. A COVID-19 case had been met by exposed participants during the 2 weeks before study entry. This TCR was sampled from a woman in her forties or fifties who had been exposed to COVID-19. This chain joins TRBV5-6 and TRBJ2-3; 10 nucleotides line up with TRBD2. The specimen was PBMCs or T cells enriched from blood (not recorded which). DNA of the CDR3: TGTGCCAGCAGCTTTGGGCTAGCGGGGGCCGATACGCAGTATTTT. This translates into CASSFGLAGADTQYF.